The present T cell receptor beta chain was sequenced within a study of cytomegalovirus exposure and HLA in healthy donors. The length of the CDR3 is 14 residues. CDR1 and CDR2 from the germline V gene are MNHNS and SASEGT. The V and J ends lost 8 bases and 4 bases respectively, with 17 bases between them. Some clones are missing from TCRdb's copy, which holds only in-frame ones; the method was immunoSEQ multiplex PCR. This table holds 140,000 to 150,000 clones, more than 85% found once. The clonotype was recovered from a man aged 18 to 29 in good health and CMV-seronegative. Sequences were obtained from PBMCs. This chain links TRBV6-1 with TRBJ2-5; D ambiguous. CDR3 DNA: TGTGCCAGCTCCCCGAATCCCCGCGGAGAGACCCAGTACTTC. Encoded protein: CASSPNPRGETQYF.